A selection of T cell receptor beta chains follows, all from one sample in a study of CD8 T cells in Susac syndrome. Via MiXCR, TCRdb re-called the immunoSEQ multiplex PCR reads, giving one row per CDR3 protein. The sample contains approximately 110,000 distinct CDR3 sequences, about 92% of which appear only once. Sequencing was carried out using CD8+ T cells from PBMCs. Receptors were obtained from a human donor with multiple sclerosis. Both conserved end residues are part of each CDR3. D genes are given only for firm matches. Size tells how often a clone was seen (once, few, many) or the class of an expanded clone, and some rows leave it out.

V gene	CDR3 length	J gene	clone size	D gene	CDR3 protein	CDR3 DNA
TRBV15	13	TRBJ1-1	.	.	CATSRGTMTEAFF	TGTGCCACCAGCAGGGGAACGATGACTGAAGCTTTCTTT
TRBV29-1	13	TRBJ1-1	.	.	CSAPPGWGTEAFF	TGCAGCGCCCCCCCCGGTTGGGGCACTGAAGCTTTCTTT
TRBV29-1	13	TRBJ1-2	.	.	CSVVPDLNYGYTF	TGCAGCGTTGTGCCAGACCTAAACTATGGCTACACCTTC
TRBV7-9	12	TRBJ2-1	.	.	CASSTPGAGGFF	TGTGCCAGCAGCACCCCCGGGGCAGGCGGGTTCTTC
TRBV20-1	15	TRBJ2-5	.	TRBD2	CSARPSGGILETQYF	TGCAGTGCTCGCCCTAGCGGGGGGATCCTGGAGACCCAGTACTTC
TRBV28	12	TRBJ1-1	.	.	CASTWGHTEAFF	TGTGCCAGCACCTGGGGGCACACTGAAGCTTTCTTT
TRBV5-6	14	TRBJ2-3	.	TRBD1	CASSWGQATDTQYF	TGTGCCAGCAGCTGGGGACAGGCCACAGATACGCAGTATTTT
TRBV7-8	17	TRBJ2-3	.	.	CASSLEVLASATDTQYF	TGTGCCAGCAGCTTAGAAGTTCTAGCGAGTGCCACAGATACGCAGTATTTT
TRBV4-1	14	TRBJ1-1	.	TRBD1	CASSPVTGFIEAFF	TGCGCCAGCAGCCCAGTGACAGGGTTTATTGAAGCTTTCTTT
TRBV9	14	TRBJ1-1	.	TRBD1	CASSALTGGSEAFF	TGTGCCAGCAGCGCACTCACAGGGGGGAGTGAAGCTTTCTTT
TRBV4-1	15	TRBJ2-7	once	.	CASSRPGTRAYEQYF	TGCGCCAGCAGCCGACCCGGGACCCGGGCGTACGAGCAGTACTTC
TRBV4-1	15	TRBJ1-1	.	.	CASSHAGQMGTEAFF	TGCGCCAGCAGCCATGCGGGACAAATGGGGACTGAAGCTTTCTTT
TRBV19	12	TRBJ1-1	few	TRBD1	CASRDRGTEAFF	TGTGCCAGCCGGGACAGGGGCACTGAAGCTTTCTTT
TRBV6-6	12	TRBJ1-1	.	.	CASKGGSPEAFF	TGTGCCAGCAAGGGGGGGAGCCCTGAAGCTTTCTTT
TRBV19	15	TRBJ1-1	.	.	CASSMVRAGNTEAFF	TGTGCCAGTAGTATGGTCCGGGCAGGGAACACTGAAGCTTTCTTT
TRBV5-4	19	TRBJ2-3	.	TRBD2	CASSLDLGSVRGDTDTQYF	TGTGCCAGCAGCTTGGACTTAGGTTCGGTACGGGGGGACACAGATACGCAGTATTTT
TRBV13	15	TRBJ2-3	.	.	CASSSKGRGLIAQYF	TGTGCCAGCAGCTCGAAGGGCAGGGGATTAATAGCGCAGTATTTT
TRBV7-9	15	TRBJ1-1	.	.	CASSRPSGSHTEAFF	TGTGCCAGCAGCCGCCCGAGTGGGTCCCACACTGAAGCTTTCTTT
TRBV19	13	TRBJ2-1	.	.	CASSISIRGEQFF	TGTGCCAGTAGTATAAGTATCAGGGGTGAGCAGTTCTTC
TRBV5-1	11	TRBJ1-1	once	.	CASTKNTEAFF	TGCGCCAGCACTAAGAACACTGAAGCTTTCTTT
TRBV7-9	17	TRBJ1-6	once	TRBD1	CASSPPLGDRGISPLHF	TGTGCCAGCAGCCCCCCCCTCGGGGACAGAGGGATCTCACCCCTCCACTTT
TRBV20-1	14	TRBJ2-5	.	.	CSARPSFGPETQYF	TGCAGTGCTAGGCCCTCTTTCGGGCCGGAGACCCAGTACTTC
TRBV27	15	TRBJ2-1	.	.	CASSLRGYLYNEQFF	TGTGCCAGCAGCCTTAGGGGGTACCTCTACAATGAGCAGTTCTTC
TRBV12-5	16	TRBJ2-2	.	TRBD1	CASGERTGANTGELFF	TGTGCTAGTGGAGAAAGGACAGGGGCGAACACCGGGGAGCTGTTTTTT
TRBV20-1	16	TRBJ1-1	.	.	CSASSLRVGLNTEAFF	TGCAGTGCTAGCAGTCTCCGGGTGGGGTTGAACACTGAAGCTTTCTTT
TRBV6-1	12	TRBJ2-1	.	.	CASSDSYNEQFF	TGTGCCAGCAGCGACAGCTACAATGAGCAGTTCTTC
TRBV2	14	TRBJ1-2	once	TRBD1	CASSEGQGLYGYTF	TGTGCCAGCAGTGAAGGACAGGGTCTCTATGGCTACACCTTC